This TCR beta chain emerged from a study of glioma-infiltrating T cells after dendritic cell vaccination. The germline CDR1 and CDR2 sequences are SGHTA and FQGNSA. V dropped 3 bases and J dropped 8; count of bases not matched to a gene: 6. CDR3 size: 13 residues. Time point noted: after dendritic cell vaccination, including at tumor progression/relapse. PBMC sampling occurred before vaccination, two weeks after the third dose, and at progression. Note on this clone: Its matching antigen is unknown.

Findings of the study overall: Longer survival after dendritic cell vaccination followed higher pretreatment TIL content. Complete blood and tumor specimen sets were limited to few patients.

The primer mix had 60 V beta and 13 J beta primers. The repertoire was sequenced with immunoSEQ multiplex PCR; TCRdb's copy has only in-frame clones and lacks some. The sample carries roughly 60,000 clones, about nine tenths recorded once. V is TRBV7-2 and J is TRBJ1-2, with TRBD1 matching over 7 bases. The source was blood, collected after dendritic cell vaccination. The receptor comes from a human donor with glioblastoma. The CDR3 region has the DNA TGTGCCAGCAGCTTCCGACAGGGTAACGGCTACACCTTC. Translating it yields CASSFRQGNGYTF.